The next 9 T cell receptor beta chains were all read from a single sample in a study of blood T cell repertoires in COVID-19. Measured with immunoSEQ multiplex PCR; TCRdb has only the in-frame clones, and not every one. In the table there are about 150,000 clones, around 87% of which are singletons. Material for sequencing was peripheral blood. Receptors originate from an elderly man with acute or convalescent COVID-19.

This clone was observed once. The V call is TRBV27, the J call TRBJ2-5; a possible D gene is TRBD1 (5 bases). The V and J ends lost 3 bases and 0 bases respectively, with 8 bases between them. The CDR3 totals 14 residues. The germline gives CDR1 MNHEY, CDR2 SMNVEV (reference sequence). In DNA, the CDR3 is TGTGCCAGCAGTTTGTGGGGCAACCAAGAGACCCAGTACTTC. It encodes CASSLWGNQETQYF.

The chain employs TRBV6-5 and TRBJ2-7, with TRBD1 identical over 10 bases. Germline trimming cut 7 bases from V and 2 bases from J; bases unmatched to any gene: 5. This CDR3 contains 14 residues. The germline V gene encodes CDR1 MNHEY and CDR2 SVGAGI. In nucleotides, the CDR3 is TGTGCCAGCATACAGACAGGGGGCCCCTACGAGCAGTACTTC. This codes for CASIQTGGPYEQYF.

The V and J genes are TRBV28 and TRBJ1-2; maybe TRBD1 (6 bases). There are 14 residues in the CDR3. Germline V CDR1 and CDR2: MDHEN, SYDVKM. V was trimmed by 5 bases and J by 4 bases, leaving 14 bases between them. The CDR3 bases are TGTGCCAGCAGTACTGTACAGGGAGTCTATGGCTACACCTTC. Protein sequence: CASSTVQGVYGYTF.

The chain couples TRBV4-1 to TRBJ2-1, with 7 positions matching TRBD2. Looked up from germline, CDR1 is MGHRA and CDR2 is YSYEKL. Losses at the gene ends were 4 bases for V and 10 bases for J; bases not matched to a gene: 16. CDR3 size: 16 residues. CDR3 bases: TGCGCCAGCAGCCCAGAAAAGAGCGGGACTGCGTGGGAGCAGTTCTTC. It is translated as CASSPEKSGTAWEQFF.

The chain has TRBV5-4 and TRBJ1-2; D is ambiguous. The CDR3 totals 12 residues. Germline CDR1 is SGHNT and CDR2 is YYREEE (reference sequence). V lost 4 bases and J 5 bases, leaving 9 bases between the germline ends. CDR3 DNA: TGTGCCAGCAGCCTCGGGGAATATGGCTACACCTTC. Translating gives CASSLGEYGYTF.

This rearrangement joins TRBV2 to TRBJ1-3; D is possibly TRBD1 (5 bases). This CDR3 has 14 amino acids. Trimming pared 5 bases from V and 0 bases from J, leaving 8 bases between. CDR1 is SNHLY and CDR2 is FYNNEI in the germline V gene. CDR3 nucleotides: TGTGCCAGCAGTCGGGGGAACTCTGGAAACACCATATATTTT. Protein: CASSRGNSGNTIYF.

This rearrangement joins TRBV27 to TRBJ2-5, with D tentatively TRBD1 (7 bases). Per the germline V gene, CDR1 is MNHEY and CDR2 is SMNVEV (reference sequence). V lost 0 bases and J lost 7, with 21 bases in between. The CDR3 runs to 17 residues. The CDR3 protein is CASSLSSRMGQGGTQYF. The CDR3 DNA follows: TGTGCCAGCAGTTTATCTAGCCGTATGGGGCAGGGGGGGACCCAGTACTTC.

This chain joins TRBV18 and TRBJ1-2; no reliable D call. This CDR3 has 15 amino acids. The germline gives CDR1 KGHSH, CDR2 LQKENI. The V gene lost 6 bases and the J gene lost 2 bases, with 16 bases spanning the gap. The CDR3 region has the DNA TGTGCCAGCTCTCCTTGGGAGCTAGACAACTATGGCTACACCTTC. Translating it yields CASSPWELDNYGYTF.

The chain employs TRBV2 and TRBJ2-3, with 13 bases lining up with TRBD2. Germline V gene sequence: CDR1 SNHLY, CDR2 FYNNEI. Germline trimming cut 5 bases from V and 4 bases from J; bases unmatched to any gene: 6. The CDR3 length is 16 residues. The CDR3 bases are TGTGCCAGCAGTTCTAGACTAGCGGGAGGTTCAGATACGCAGTATTTT. The encoded protein is CASSSRLAGGSDTQYF. Drawing the rest from reference TRBV2 and TRBJ2-3, the complete variable domain is EPEVTQTPSHQVTQMGQEVILRCVPISNHLYFYWYRQILGQKVEFLVSFYNNEISEKSEIFDDQFSVERPDGSNFTLKIRSTKLEDSAMYFCASSSRLAGGSDTQYFGPGTRLTVL.